The rows below give T cell receptor beta chains drawn from one sample of a study of CD8 T cells in Susac syndrome. One entry per CDR3 protein results from TCRdb running MiXCR on the immunoSEQ multiplex PCR reads. The table records just over 150,000 distinct CDR3 sequences, approximately 94% of them present only once. The sample comprised CD8+ T cells from PBMCs. Receptors originate from a human donor with multiple sclerosis. CDR3s include the opening cysteine and the closing phenylalanine or tryptophan. A D gene is named only where the DNA matches it firmly. Rows give clone size only sometimes, using once, few, many, or a class for an expanded clone.

V	D	size	J	CDR3	DNA
TRBV7-9	NA	NA	TRBJ2-2	CASSPDSRHGELFF	TGTGCCAGCAGCCCTGACTCGCGCCACGGGGAGCTGTTTTTT
TRBV27	NA	NA	TRBJ1-4	CASSSLKGFNEKLFF	TGTGCCAGCAGTTCCCTCAAGGGCTTCAATGAAAAACTGTTTTTT
TRBV15	TRBD2	NA	TRBJ2-4	CATSRDRSGGDQNIQYF	TGTGCCACCAGCAGAGATCGCAGCGGGGGGGACCAAAACATTCAGTACTTC
TRBV5-1	TRBD1	NA	TRBJ2-3	CASSETGGTDTQYF	TGCGCCAGCAGCGAGACAGGGGGTACAGATACGCAGTATTTT
TRBV13	NA	NA	TRBJ2-1	CASSWGSRRDEQFF	TGTGCCAGCAGCTGGGGGTCAAGAAGGGATGAGCAGTTCTTC
TRBV30	NA	NA	TRBJ2-4	CAWSHPKGIQYF	TGTGCCTGGAGTCACCCTAAGGGCATTCAGTACTTC
TRBV9	NA	NA	TRBJ2-5	CASSLPDRQETQYF	TGTGCCAGCAGCCTACCGGACAGACAAGAGACCCAGTACTTC
TRBV15	TRBD1	NA	TRBJ2-7	CATSQDRDYEQYF	TGTGCCACCAGCCAAGACAGGGACTACGAGCAGTACTTC
TRBV9	TRBD1	once	TRBJ1-5	CASSGQGGNQPQHF	TGTGCCAGCAGCGGACAGGGGGGCAATCAGCCCCAGCATTTT
TRBV7-6	TRBD1	NA	TRBJ2-1	CASSLGTGNNEQFF	TGTGCCAGCAGCTTGGGGACAGGGAACAATGAGCAGTTCTTC
TRBV29-1	TRBD1	NA	TRBJ1-1	CSVEQGVVAFF	TGCAGCGTGGAACAGGGGGTTGTAGCTTTCTTT
TRBV28	NA	NA	TRBJ1-2	CASSHKDRSYTF	TGTGCCAGCAGTCATAAAGACAGAAGCTACACCTTC
TRBV6-4	NA	NA	TRBJ1-2	CASSDPAWWTALSYGYTF	TGTGCCAGCAGTGACCCCGCGTGGTGGACAGCCTTGAGCTATGGCTACACCTTC